A selection of T cell receptor beta chains follows, all from one sample in a study of molecular identifiers for immune sequencing clone quantification. Via MiXCR, TCRdb re-called the PCR reads, giving one row per CDR3 protein. The data show approximately 590,000 distinct CDR3 sequences, 25% seen once. Specimen: naive CD8+ T cells from blood, with Jurkat cell RNA spiked in. Every receptor here comes from a human donor in good health. Some libraries in this study had Jurkat cell RNA spiked in. Both conserved end residues are part of each CDR3. D genes are given only for firm matches. Rows give clone size only sometimes, using once, few, many, or a class for an expanded clone.

j_gene,v_gene,abundance,d_gene,CDR3aa,CDR3nt
TRBJ2-2,TRBV7-9,many,-,CASSSDPGELFF,TGTGCCAGCAGTTCTGATCCCGGGGAGCTGTTTTTT
TRBJ2-1,TRBV6-2/TRBV6-3,few,-,CASSLQGHSYNEQFF,TGTGCCAGCAGTTTACAGGGTCACTCCTACAATGAGCAGTTCTTC
TRBJ2-4,TRBV2,many,TRBD1,CASSASTGGKNIQYF,TGTGCCAGCAGTGCTAGTACAGGGGGCAAAAACATTCAGTACTTC
TRBJ2-3,TRBV5-1,many,-,CASRVFLVIDTQYF,TGCGCCAGCAGGGTATTCCTAGTCATTGATACGCAGTATTTT
TRBJ2-2,TRBV19,-,-,CASSIGRNTGEPFF,TGTGCCAGTAGTATAGGGCGGAACACCGGGGAGCCGTTTTTT
TRBJ1-5,TRBV6-5,once,-,CASSPPAGQPQHF,TGTGCCAGCAGCCCACCTGCGGGTCAGCCCCAGCATTTT
TRBJ2-3,TRBV29-1,many,-,CSVEDWWGADSTDTQYF,TGCAGCGTTGAAGATTGGTGGGGGGCCGATAGCACAGATACGCAGTATTTT
TRBJ1-5,TRBV27,few,-,CASSLYRGSGQPQHF,TGTGCCAGCAGTTTATATAGGGGGTCGGGTCAGCCCCAGCATTTT
TRBJ2-1,TRBV7-9,many,TRBD1,CASSPTPGTGFINEQFF,TGTGCCAGCAGCCCGACGCCCGGGACAGGATTCATCAATGAGCAGTTCTTC
TRBJ1-2,TRBV14,few,-,CASSREGFYGYTF,TGTGCCAGCAGCCGGGAAGGATTCTATGGCTACACCTTC
TRBJ1-1,TRBV30,many,TRBD1,CAWSGPTGGYTEAFF,TGTGCCTGGAGTGGCCCGACAGGGGGGTACACTGAAGCTTTCTTT
TRBJ2-6,TRBV12-3/TRBV12-4,-,-,CASTEGTGANVLTF,TGTGCCAGCACTGAGGGAACCGGGGCCAACGTCCTGACTTTC
TRBJ2-3,TRBV7-9,many,-,CASSLVLRAGADTQYF,TGTGCCAGCAGCTTAGTCCTCAGGGCTGGGGCAGATACGCAGTATTTT
TRBJ2-7,TRBV10-3,many,TRBD2,CAISGAGGQDEQYF,TGTGCCATCAGTGGGGCGGGAGGGCAGGACGAGCAGTACTTC
TRBJ1-5,TRBV19,-,TRBD1,CASRPEQGRMGSNQPQHF,TGTGCCAGTAGGCCTGAACAGGGGAGGATGGGTAGCAATCAGCCCCAGCATTTT
TRBJ1-1,TRBV19,-,-,CASSRGEFEAFF,TGTGCCAGTAGTCGAGGGGAATTTGAAGCTTTCTTT
TRBJ2-5,TRBV4-3,many,-,CASSQDYDSGQTQYF,TGCGCCAGCAGCCAAGATTACGACTCAGGGCAGACCCAGTACTTC
TRBJ2-3,TRBV20-1,many,-,CSARDKGTSTDTQYF,TGCAGTGCTAGAGATAAGGGGACTAGCACAGATACGCAGTATTTT
TRBJ1-3,TRBV19,-,-,CASSIPGNTIYF,TGTGCCAGTAGTATCCCCGGAAACACCATATATTTT
TRBJ2-2,TRBV12-5,-,TRBD1,CASGRPTGSPDGGDTGELFF,TGTGCTAGTGGCCGGCCGACAGGGTCCCCCGATGGTGGTGACACCGGGGAGCTGTTTTTT
TRBJ2-5,TRBV7-6,-,TRBD2,CASSLEAGSRETQYF,TGTGCCAGCAGCTTAGAAGCGGGGAGTCGGGAGACCCAGTACTTC
TRBJ2-7,TRBV11-2,few,TRBD1,CASNSFGTGGFYEQYF,TGTGCCAGCAACTCGTTCGGGACAGGGGGTTTTTACGAGCAGTACTTC
TRBJ2-5,TRBV30,few,-,CAWVRTGLEETQYF,TGTGCCTGGGTCCGAACTGGGCTAGAAGAGACCCAGTACTTC
TRBJ1-2,TRBV6-5,-,-,CASSLQANYGYTF,TGTGCCAGCAGCCTCCAGGCCAACTATGGCTACACCTTC
TRBJ2-5,TRBV14,-,TRBD1,CASSQDRFPQGGTQYF,TGTGCCAGCAGCCAAGATCGGTTTCCACAGGGGGGGACCCAGTACTTC
TRBJ1-5,TRBV30,many,TRBD1,CAWRMTGSGNQPQHF,TGTGCCTGGAGGATGACAGGGTCGGGGAATCAGCCCCAGCATTTT
TRBJ2-7,TRBV5-5,-,-,CASSLLAELGYEQYF,TGTGCCAGCAGCTTGCTTGCGGAACTGGGCTACGAGCAGTACTTC
TRBJ2-5,TRBV27,-,TRBD2,CASSPQTSGAQETRYF,TGTGCCAGCAGTCCCCAGACTAGCGGGGCTCAAGAGACCCGGTACTTC
TRBJ2-7,TRBV5-1,many,-,CASSLESTGYSYEQYF,TGCGCCAGCAGCTTGGAATCGACAGGTTACTCCTACGAGCAGTACTTC
TRBJ2-3,TRBV30,many,-,CAWSSGDTDTQYF,TGTGCCTGGAGTTCGGGGGATACAGATACGCAGTATTTT
TRBJ1-5,TRBV6-2/TRBV6-3,few,TRBD1,CASSPWTGMRNQPQHF,TGTGCCAGCAGTCCCTGGACAGGGATGCGCAATCAGCCCCAGCATTTT
TRBJ2-2,TRBV3-1,few,-,CASSQEAGELFF,TGTGCCAGCAGCCAAGAGGCCGGGGAGCTGTTTTTT
TRBJ2-5,TRBV25-1,many,-,CASSEFLGLETQYF,TGTGCCAGCAGTGAATTTCTAGGCCTAGAGACCCAGTACTTC
TRBJ2-1,TRBV19,-,-,CASSLTPPGHIFNEQFF,TGTGCCAGTAGTTTAACACCTCCGGGACATATTTTCAATGAGCAGTTCTTC
TRBJ2-7,TRBV3-1,-,TRBD2,CASSQERGPAGDEQYF,TGTGCCAGCAGCCAAGAAAGGGGACCAGCGGGGGACGAGCAGTACTTC
TRBJ2-2,TRBV6-5,-,TRBD1,CASSPTGVTGELFF,TGTGCCAGCAGCCCCACAGGGGTCACCGGGGAGCTGTTTTTT
TRBJ1-4,TRBV7-6,-,-,CASSFTDNYNEKLFF,TGTGCCAGCAGCTTTACAGACAACTATAATGAAAAACTGTTTTTT
TRBJ2-7,TRBV11-2,few,-,CASSALGLFSYEQYF,TGTGCCAGCAGCGCCCTCGGCCTCTTCTCCTACGAGCAGTACTTC
TRBJ2-1,TRBV19,-,-,CASTLAGSSYNEQFF,TGTGCCAGTACCCTGGCGGGGAGCTCCTACAATGAGCAGTTCTTC
TRBJ2-6,TRBV27,-,-,CASSLLARSRSGANVLTF,TGTGCCAGCAGTTTATTGGCCAGGTCCCGCTCTGGGGCCAACGTCCTGACTTTC
TRBJ2-2,TRBV20-1,-,TRBD2,CSAREPGLAGGYAGELFF,TGCAGTGCTAGAGAGCCGGGACTAGCGGGGGGGTACGCCGGGGAGCTGTTTTTT
TRBJ2-3,TRBV6-5,many,-,CASSYSKSTVEVTQYF,TGTGCCAGCAGTTACTCGAAAAGTACGGTTGAGGTTACGCAGTATTTT
TRBJ2-7,TRBV5-1,few,TRBD2,CASSLGAGGGQLEQYF,TGCGCCAGCAGCTTGGGAGCGGGAGGGGGTCAACTCGAGCAGTACTTC